This T cell receptor beta chain was recorded in a study of blood T cells in healthy people across ages (dated by TCRdb to about 2015). With regard to the full study: In model experiments, template switching captured about one uniquely barcoded TCR beta cDNA molecule for every two T cells. To track age-related changes in TCR beta repertoire diversity, the study relied on deep sequencing normalized with unique cDNA molecular identifiers. The donors were split into four age groups: young (average about 15 years), middle-aged (39), aged (approximately 59) and long-lived (over 75). For two donors (one aged 18 to 29 and one aged 80 or older), the study analyzed two additional independent replicas of 1 million unique cDNA reads from the same blood draw.

This clonotype was recorded a few times. The antigen it recognizes is unknown. Per-nucleotide qualities are absent, and no much larger clonotype sits a single base away. Beyond this particular receptor, the publication reports: Conclusive comparison of naive and antigen-experienced compartments was prevented by the profiling of bulk unsorted PBMCs. Estimates of total diversity from one million sequenced T cells were regarded as lower bounds and underestimates. The long-lived group showed more naive CD4+ T cells, fewer expanded clones and increased TCR diversity than the aged group, suggesting age selection. Observed TCR beta diversity per million T cells fell roughly linearly with age, and a significant reduction was already apparent by age around 40. A strong correlation was found between observed TCR beta diversity and the percentage of naive T cells measured by flow cytometry. Because donor CMV infection status was unknown, age-related changes in expanded clonotypes were potentially confounded.

Donors were about 36 systemically healthy Caucasian individuals from Russia aged roughly 6 to 100 years. Roughly 10 milliliters of peripheral blood were drawn from each donor into EDTA-treated Vacutainer tubes. PBMCs were isolated by Ficoll-Paque density-gradient centrifugation, with at least 6 million obtained per sample. Total RNA was extracted from PBMCs with Trizol reagent, with at least 6 micrograms obtained per sample. For every donor, an aliquot of PBMCs went through flow cytometry to measure the percentages of naive CD45RAhigh/CD27high T cells. To prepare the library, 5' RACE was applied. Sequencing used an Illumina HiSeq 2500. A second PCR of roughly 7 to 11 cycles was performed with a sample-barcoded 5' primer and a J-beta primer mix. A unique molecular identifier was introduced onto each TCR beta cDNA molecule by a template-switch 5' adaptor carrying 12 random nucleotides. Each sample yielded at least 3 million CDR3-containing paired-end reads. The Mint cDNA synthesis kit, primed by a TRBC-specific oligonucleotide, was used to synthesize first-strand cDNA from all RNA. All cDNA was treated with uracil-DNA glycosylase and then went through a first 18-cycle PCR with the universal primers M1SS and BC2_uni_R. The study's own analysis went as follows. Normalization of each sample was performed by random selection of 1 million high-quality reads, each carrying a distinct molecular identifier. Instead of being binned into consensus sequences, reads with shared molecular identifiers were discarded. CDR3 identification, clonotype clustering and error correction used MiTCR with a Q25 quality threshold and the strictest error-elimination algorithm. A nonparametric unseen species model using Euler transformation provided a lower-bound estimate of total TCR beta diversity. The raw public data were reprocessed by TCRdb itself: fastp quality trimming at Q25, MiXCR clonotype calling, in-frame beta chains only. Identical CDR3 proteins give one entry, which carries the most common genes and DNA. The authors' filters were not applied to this entry. The sample table shows hundreds of thousands of distinct CDR3 sequences, and approximately 25% are seen once. The top ten hold 8% to 10% of the sample.

These data also formed part of another study, on T cells of mothers and their children. As the second study states: Donors were nine systemically healthy Caucasian individuals: three mothers and their six children. cDNA synthesis used all of the extracted RNA, with 1.5 ug of RNA in each 15 ul reaction. In the second PCR, sample barcodes and 2-4 random nucleotides were introduced via the M1S primer. Over 9 million TCR beta CDR3 reads were obtained for each mother, and 2.5 million to 3 million reads were obtained for each child. In both related and unrelated pairs, thymic selection shapes the output of TCR recombination in a similar way, with inherited differences having only a minor effect. Normalized repertoire overlap was always slightly but never significantly higher in related than unrelated mother-child pairs. No persistent microchimeric T cell clones were detected, at a sensitivity of 80 to 100 clones per million clonotypes. In the study, deep NGS was used to compare the TCR beta repertoires of mothers and children, and features distinguishing related mother-child pairs from unrelated individuals were sought. On average, the children were approximately 11 +/- 4 years old, while the mothers were about 40 +/- 4 years old. After adapters were ligated using NEBNext reagents, the libraries underwent 100+100 nt paired-end sequencing on an Illumina HiSeq 2000. To prevent cross-contamination, the mother and child libraries were prepared a month apart and were sequenced in separate runs. For each donor, somewhere between roughly 500,000 and 2,300,000 distinct TCR beta clonotypes were identified. Naive TCR beta clonotypes were estimated from low-frequency clonotypes matched to each donor's FACS-determined naive share, without sorting.

The TCR comes from a boy aged 10-17 years in good health. The sample taken for sequencing was blood.

The sequenced DNA is TGCGCCAGCAGCCAAGATTGGACAGGGGACGCCTACGAGCAGTACTTC. The resulting protein is CASSQDWTGDAYEQYF. The rearranged chain carries TRBV4-3 and TRBJ2-7; 9 junctional bases match TRBD1. The CDR3 sequence holds 16 residues, the cysteine and phenylalanine included. Only the CDR3 part of the read is kept: 48 bases, read in frame from the first base. From the germline V gene, CDR1 is LGHNA and CDR2 is YSLEER. Clipping removes 0 bases from V and 2 bases from J, with 5 as the unmatched junction base count.